This note documents a single T cell receptor beta chain sequence. What it binds is unknown. Data came from immunoSEQ multiplex PCR; TCRdb stores just in-frame clones and leaves some out. The sample carries about 350,000 clones, 80% to 90% recorded once. The CDR3 spans 16 residues. The ends lost 5 bases at V and 0 bases at J; junction bases unmatched: 6. Germline V gives CDR1 SGHAT, CDR2 FQDESV (reference sequence). This record belongs to a study of Ad26.COV2.S vaccination and SARS-CoV-2 variants. The treatment: roughly 19 received Ad26.COV2.S at low or high dose, single or two shots; 5 received placebo; per-sample allocation not given. Day 63 following the first vaccine or placebo injection was when the samples were taken. Whole-study findings and limits: It is possible that the TCR breadth and depth analyses underestimated the total T cell responses. Greater spike-specific TCR breadth was seen in vaccine recipients than in placebo recipients.

This clonotype originated in a person between 18 and 60 years old who received the Ad26.COV2.S COVID-19 vaccine or a placebo. The V gene is TRBV11-1, the J gene TRBJ2-1; 8 nucleotides match TRBD2. Sequenced material: peripheral blood, taken in a trial of Ad26.COV2.S vaccine versus placebo. The DNA for the CDR3 is TGTGCCAGCAGCCGATCTCTAGCGGGCTCCTACAATGAGCAGTTCTTC. It specifies CASSRSLAGSYNEQFF. Full variable domain (rest looked up from reference TRBV11-1 and TRBJ2-1): EAEVAQSPRYKITEKSQAVAFWCDPISGHATLYWYRQILGQGPELLVQFQDESVVDDSQLPKDRFSAERLKGVDSTLKIQPAELGDSAMYLCASSRSLAGSYNEQFFGPGTRLTVL.